The source of this TCR beta chain is a study of blood T cell repertoires in COVID-19. Study background: PBMCs, B-cell-depleted T cells, or T cells provided the cDNA or gDNA that made up the material.

Per the study methods: From reference gene primer amplification, estimates of nucleated cell counts were derived. Sequencing was performed with immunoSEQ multiplex PCR; in TCRdb, only in-frame clones are kept and a portion is missing. V, J and clone size derive from that table, while D and trimming were established from the DNA sequence. Of approximately 100,000 clones detected, 82% appear once; the ten largest clones hold under 13%. This sequence was found in a man between 65 and 85 years old with active or convalescent COVID-19. The sequenced sample was peripheral blood.

CDR3 in DNA: TGTGCCAGCAGTTACTCACAGGGGGCCTACGAGCAGTACTTC. It yields the protein CASSYSQGAYEQYF. This sequence joins TRBV6-2 or TRBV6-3 and TRBJ2-7, with 8 nucleotides matching TRBD1. The J segment lost 2 bases and the V segment lost 0 bases, leaving 0 bases of the junction unmatched. The germline gives CDR1 MNHEY, CDR2 SVGEGT. The CDR3 is 14 amino acids.